The rows below give T cell receptor beta chains drawn from one sample of a study of shared T cell receptors in the human thymus. The method was immunoSEQ multiplex PCR; TCRdb's version includes in-frame clones alone and lacks a portion of them. The sample records roughly 560,000 clones, 75% to 80% being singletons. The sample was also linked to a second study, of human thymus T cells.

Source material: thymocytes. The receptors originated from a boy younger than two with a congenital heart defect. Both conserved end residues are part of each CDR3. D genes are given only for firm matches. Clone size, where shown, is once, few, many, or a class for clones that have expanded.

J gene: TRBJ2-7; clone size: .; V gene: TRBV10-3; D gene: .; CDR3 protein: CATRGFYEQYF; CDR3 DNA: TGTGCCACTAGGGGGTTCTACGAGCAGTACTTC
J gene: TRBJ1-3; clone size: .; V gene: TRBV2; D gene: TRBD1; CDR3 protein: CASSHTGVHSGNTIYF; CDR3 DNA: TGTGCCAGCAGTCACACAGGGGTACACTCTGGAAACACCATATATTTT
J gene: TRBJ1-4; clone size: .; V gene: TRBV5-4; D gene: TRBD1; CDR3 protein: CASSSHRGRREKLFF; CDR3 DNA: TGTGCCAGCAGCTCCCACAGGGGGCGCAGGGAAAAACTGTTTTTT
J gene: TRBJ2-7; clone size: .; V gene: TRBV5-1; D gene: TRBD2; CDR3 protein: CASSSVPWREVVEQYF; CDR3 DNA: TGCGCCAGCAGCTCAGTCCCCTGGCGGGAGGTTGTCGAGCAGTACTTC
J gene: TRBJ2-6; clone size: .; V gene: TRBV12-5; D gene: .; CDR3 protein: CASGSPQGGANVLTF; CDR3 DNA: TGTGCTAGTGGTTCCCCACAGGGTGGGGCCAACGTCCTGACTTTC
J gene: TRBJ2-7; clone size: once; V gene: TRBV27; D gene: .; CDR3 protein: CASSPSPERGEQYF; CDR3 DNA: TGTGCCAGCAGTCCCTCCCCAGAAAGGGGCGAGCAGTACTTC
J gene: TRBJ2-2; clone size: .; V gene: TRBV27; D gene: TRBD1; CDR3 protein: CASSPTGVSTGELFF; CDR3 DNA: TGTGCCAGCAGCCCAACAGGGGTATCCACCGGGGAGCTGTTTTTT
J gene: TRBJ1-2; clone size: .; V gene: TRBV5-4; D gene: TRBD1; CDR3 protein: CASSFPDDGTGKNSNYGYTF; CDR3 DNA: TGTGCCAGCAGCTTTCCGGACGACGGGACAGGGAAGAATTCTAACTATGGCTACACCTTC
J gene: TRBJ2-1; clone size: once; V gene: TRBV2; D gene: .; CDR3 protein: CASSEGGPFGEGEQFF; CDR3 DNA: TGTGCCAGCAGTGAAGGAGGTCCCTTCGGTGAGGGTGAGCAGTTCTTC
J gene: TRBJ2-1; clone size: .; V gene: TRBV19; D gene: TRBD2; CDR3 protein: CASSPLAGAGDEQFF; CDR3 DNA: TGTGCCAGTAGTCCCCTAGCGGGAGCCGGGGATGAGCAGTTCTTC
J gene: TRBJ1-1; clone size: .; V gene: TRBV9; D gene: .; CDR3 protein: CASSPRGRERNTEAFF; CDR3 DNA: TGTGCCAGCAGCCCCCGAGGAAGGGAGAGGAACACTGAAGCTTTCTTT
J gene: TRBJ2-7; clone size: .; V gene: TRBV4-1; D gene: TRBD2; CDR3 protein: CASSQAMTSEYEQYF; CDR3 DNA: TGCGCCAGCAGCCAGGCCATGACTAGCGAGTACGAGCAGTACTTC
J gene: TRBJ2-7; clone size: .; V gene: TRBV7-9; D gene: TRBD2; CDR3 protein: CASSLVPGGPSNEQYF; CDR3 DNA: TGTGCCAGCAGCTTAGTTCCGGGAGGGCCCTCAAACGAGCAGTACTTC
J gene: TRBJ2-7; clone size: .; V gene: TRBV11-3; D gene: TRBD1; CDR3 protein: CASSLDRGTSGYEQYF; CDR3 DNA: TGTGCCAGCAGCCTCGACAGGGGCACTAGTGGCTACGAGCAGTACTTC
J gene: TRBJ2-2; clone size: once; V gene: TRBV7-2; D gene: .; CDR3 protein: CASSLTGRNTGELFF; CDR3 DNA: TGTGCCAGCAGCTTAACGGGAAGAAACACCGGGGAGCTGTTTTTT
J gene: TRBJ2-4; clone size: once; V gene: TRBV29-1; D gene: TRBD2; CDR3 protein: CSVADEGLAGHLAKNIQYF; CDR3 DNA: TGCAGCGTGGCCGATGAGGGACTAGCGGGCCATCTAGCCAAAAACATTCAGTACTTC
J gene: TRBJ2-7; clone size: .; V gene: TRBV11-3; D gene: .; CDR3 protein: CASSGPSYEQYF; CDR3 DNA: TGTGCCAGCAGCGGTCCCAGCTACGAGCAGTACTTC
J gene: TRBJ2-1; clone size: .; V gene: TRBV28; D gene: TRBD2; CDR3 protein: CASSSSTWTSGINEQFF; CDR3 DNA: TGTGCCAGCAGTAGTTCGACTTGGACTAGCGGGATCAATGAGCAGTTCTTC
J gene: TRBJ2-3; clone size: .; V gene: TRBV4-2; D gene: TRBD2; CDR3 protein: CASSQGLAGGTDTQYF; CDR3 DNA: TGTGCCAGCAGCCAAGGACTAGCGGGAGGTACAGATACGCAGTATTTT
J gene: TRBJ2-7; clone size: .; V gene: TRBV28; D gene: TRBD1; CDR3 protein: CASSPTTCPGTGRYEQYF; CDR3 DNA: TGTGCCAGCAGTCCAACGACCTGCCCCGGGACAGGCCGCTACGAGCAGTACTTC
J gene: TRBJ1-2; clone size: .; V gene: TRBV7-3; D gene: TRBD1; CDR3 protein: CASSPNKTGNYGYTF; CDR3 DNA: TGTGCCAGCAGCCCAAACAAGACAGGGAACTATGGCTACACCTTC
J gene: TRBJ2-7; clone size: few; V gene: TRBV4-3; D gene: .; CDR3 protein: CASSHIGGRGNSYEQYF; CDR3 DNA: TGCGCCAGCAGCCACATCGGTGGGAGGGGGAACTCCTACGAGCAGTACTTC
J gene: TRBJ2-3; clone size: .; V gene: TRBV5-1; D gene: TRBD2; CDR3 protein: CASSQRASGRAGTQYF; CDR3 DNA: TGCGCCAGCAGCCAACGGGCTAGCGGGAGGGCCGGGACGCAGTATTTT
J gene: TRBJ2-5; clone size: .; V gene: TRBV5-6; D gene: TRBD1; CDR3 protein: CASSSRPGQQETQYF; CDR3 DNA: TGTGCCAGCAGCAGCCGCCCGGGACAGCAAGAGACCCAGTACTTC
J gene: TRBJ2-7; clone size: .; V gene: TRBV4-2; D gene: .; CDR3 protein: CASSQGSSYEQYF; CDR3 DNA: TGTGCCAGCAGCCAAGGGAGCTCCTACGAGCAGTACTTC
J gene: TRBJ2-1; clone size: .; V gene: TRBV4-1; D gene: .; CDR3 protein: CASSQGAGRHGGQFF; CDR3 DNA: TGCGCCAGCAGCCAGGGAGCGGGCCGCCATGGGGGGCAGTTCTTC
J gene: TRBJ2-7; clone size: .; V gene: TRBV27; D gene: TRBD1; CDR3 protein: CAADRGHEQYF; CDR3 DNA: TGTGCCGCGGACAGGGGACACGAGCAGTACTTC
J gene: TRBJ1-1; clone size: .; V gene: TRBV28; D gene: .; CDR3 protein: CASSSPRVGMNTEAFF; CDR3 DNA: TGTGCCAGCAGTTCTCCCAGGGTGGGGATGAACACTGAAGCTTTCTTT
J gene: TRBJ2-2; clone size: .; V gene: TRBV4-3; D gene: TRBD2; CDR3 protein: CASSQRRHGGSGTGELFF; CDR3 DNA: TGCGCCAGCAGCCAAAGAAGGCACGGCGGGAGTGGCACCGGGGAGCTGTTTTTT
J gene: TRBJ2-2; clone size: .; V gene: TRBV11-3; D gene: TRBD2; CDR3 protein: CASSGTSGRANTGELFF; CDR3 DNA: TGTGCCAGCAGCGGGACTAGCGGGAGGGCGAACACCGGGGAGCTGTTTTTT
J gene: TRBJ2-7; clone size: .; V gene: TRBV12-1; D gene: .; CDR3 protein: CASIQLPLARGPYEQYF; CDR3 DNA: TGTGCCAGCATACAGCTTCCCCTCGCTAGGGGGCCTTACGAGCAGTACTTC
J gene: TRBJ2-2; clone size: .; V gene: TRBV15; D gene: TRBD1; CDR3 protein: CATKRDRGNCTGELFF; CDR3 DNA: TGTGCCACCAAACGGGACAGGGGGAATTGTACCGGGGAGCTGTTTTTT
J gene: TRBJ2-7; clone size: .; V gene: TRBV4-1; D gene: TRBD2; CDR3 protein: CASSQGNRGAGDYEQYF; CDR3 DNA: TGCGCCAGCAGCCAAGGCAACCGCGGGGCGGGGGACTACGAGCAGTACTTC
J gene: TRBJ2-3; clone size: .; V gene: TRBV4-2; D gene: TRBD2; CDR3 protein: CASSRRGVALGADTQYF; CDR3 DNA: TGTGCCAGCAGCCGCCGGGGGGTAGCCTTGGGTGCAGATACGCAGTATTTT
J gene: TRBJ2-6; clone size: .; V gene: TRBV4-3; D gene: .; CDR3 protein: CASSQGQAGANVLTF; CDR3 DNA: TGCGCCAGCAGCCAAGGTCAGGCTGGGGCCAACGTCCTGACTTTC
J gene: TRBJ2-1; clone size: .; V gene: TRBV4-2; D gene: TRBD2; CDR3 protein: CASSQARGLAGASDEQFF; CDR3 DNA: TGTGCCAGCAGCCAAGCCAGGGGCCTAGCGGGAGCCTCAGATGAGCAGTTCTTC
J gene: TRBJ2-7; clone size: .; V gene: TRBV6-1; D gene: .; CDR3 protein: CASSDVRQSYEQYF; CDR3 DNA: TGTGCCAGCAGTGATGTTCGCCAGTCCTACGAGCAGTACTTC
J gene: TRBJ2-3; clone size: .; V gene: TRBV11-2; D gene: .; CDR3 protein: CASSLVRLGLTNTDTQYF; CDR3 DNA: TGTGCCAGCAGCTTAGTTCGCCTCGGACTAACTAACACAGATACGCAGTATTTT
J gene: TRBJ2-7; clone size: once; V gene: TRBV9; D gene: TRBD2; CDR3 protein: CASSAGRARNEQYF; CDR3 DNA: TGTGCCAGCAGCGCCGGGAGGGCCAGAAACGAGCAGTACTTC
J gene: TRBJ2-1; clone size: .; V gene: TRBV27; D gene: TRBD2; CDR3 protein: CASSLRTSGFPTYNEQFF; CDR3 DNA: TGTGCCAGCAGTTTACGGACTAGCGGATTTCCGACCTACAATGAGCAGTTCTTC
J gene: TRBJ2-3; clone size: .; V gene: TRBV6-1; D gene: TRBD2; CDR3 protein: CASTRERWNTQYF; CDR3 DNA: TGTGCCAGCACGCGGGAGAGGTGGAATACGCAGTATTTT
J gene: TRBJ1-2; clone size: .; V gene: TRBV14; D gene: .; CDR3 protein: CASSLRTALNYGYTF; CDR3 DNA: TGTGCCAGCAGCCTCCGGACAGCGCTTAACTATGGCTACACCTTC
J gene: TRBJ2-7; clone size: .; V gene: TRBV5-6; D gene: TRBD2; CDR3 protein: CASSLEPGLAGGGYEQYF; CDR3 DNA: TGTGCCAGCAGCTTGGAACCGGGACTAGCGGGAGGAGGATACGAGCAGTACTTC
J gene: TRBJ1-1; clone size: .; V gene: TRBV11-2; D gene: TRBD1; CDR3 protein: CASSCPGGPPTEAFF; CDR3 DNA: TGTGCCAGCAGCTGCCCAGGGGGGCCCCCCACTGAAGCTTTCTTT
J gene: TRBJ2-7; clone size: .; V gene: TRBV4-2; D gene: .; CDR3 protein: CASSQPGQWYEQYF; CDR3 DNA: TGTGCCAGCAGCCAACCTGGACAGTGGTACGAGCAGTACTTC
J gene: TRBJ2-5; clone size: once; V gene: TRBV25-1; D gene: TRBD1; CDR3 protein: CASNTEQGVMETQYF; CDR3 DNA: TGTGCCAGCAATACAGAACAGGGGGTTATGGAGACCCAGTACTTC
J gene: TRBJ1-2; clone size: .; V gene: TRBV14; D gene: .; CDR3 protein: CASSHGGLGYTF; CDR3 DNA: TGTGCCAGCAGCCATGGGGGACTTGGCTACACCTTC
J gene: TRBJ1-2; clone size: .; V gene: TRBV29-1; D gene: .; CDR3 protein: CSVTGTSGYTF; CDR3 DNA: TGCAGCGTCACCGGGACATCTGGCTACACCTTC
J gene: TRBJ2-1; clone size: .; V gene: TRBV27; D gene: .; CDR3 protein: CASSLHKGGPPYNEQFF; CDR3 DNA: TGTGCCAGCAGTCTTCACAAAGGGGGACCCCCTTACAATGAGCAGTTCTTC
J gene: TRBJ2-1; clone size: .; V gene: TRBV9; D gene: TRBD2; CDR3 protein: CASSVEGGSGRFSYNEQFF; CDR3 DNA: TGTGCCAGCAGCGTAGAGGGGGGTAGCGGGAGGTTCTCCTACAATGAGCAGTTCTTC